A single sample gave rise to the 6 T cell receptor beta chains below, sequenced in a study of blood T cell repertoires in COVID-19. The protocol was immunoSEQ multiplex PCR, while the TCRdb copy is restricted to in-frame clones and leaves out a portion. The data hold about 120,000 clones, with around 89% observed a single time. The sample was peripheral blood. The receptor source for this set is a woman aged 45-59 years with acute or convalescent COVID-19.

This chain links TRBV5-1 with TRBJ1-5, with 7 bases aligning to TRBD1. Germline-derived CDR1 and CDR2 are SGHRS and YFSETQ. The trim removed 4 bases at V and 2 bases at J, leaving 3 bases unmatched. This CDR3 has 14 amino acids. The CDR3 reads CASSPDRGNQPQHF. CDR3 DNA sequence: TGCGCCAGCAGCCCAGACAGGGGCAATCAGCCCCAGCATTTT.

V usage is TRBV4-2 and J usage is TRBJ2-7; D may be TRBD2 (5 bases). The germline V gene has CDR1 LGHNA and CDR2 YNFKEQ. The CDR3 loop spans 15 amino acids. V was clipped by 4 bases and J by 1 base, with 14 bases between them. As DNA, the CDR3 is TGTGCCAGCAGCCCTGGGCTAGCTAGGTCCTACGAGCAGTACTTC. Protein product: CASSPGLARSYEQYF.

The chain couples TRBV5-1 to TRBJ1-2, with 9 bases that match TRBD1. Germline V CDR1 and CDR2: SGHRS, YFSETQ. V trimming: 4 bases; J trimming: 5 bases; junction bases outside the gene matches: 12. The CDR3 totals 16 residues. The CDR3 here is CASSPEADRGGYGYTF. Written as DNA, the CDR3 is TGCGCCAGCAGCCCGGAGGCCGACAGGGGGGGTTATGGCTACACCTTC.

This chain links TRBV11-3 with TRBJ1-1, with 8 bases fitting TRBD1. V lost 5 bases and J lost 11; bases outside the gene matches: 7. Germline lookup yields CDR1 SGHNT and CDR2 YENEEA. The CDR3 extends over 12 amino acids. CDR3 in DNA: TGTGCCAGCAGCCTTTCCAGGGGGCGGGCTTTCTTT. Its translation: CASSLSRGRAFF.

This chain joins TRBV28 and TRBJ2-7; tentatively, D is TRBD1 (6 bases). Germline values: CDR1 MDHEN, CDR2 SYDVKM. The V and J ends lost 3 bases and 4 bases respectively, with 16 bases between them. The CDR3 contains 15 residues. CDR3: CASSFRDRWGYEQYF. DNA for the CDR3: TGTGCCAGCAGTTTCAGAGACAGGTGGGGGTACGAGCAGTACTTC. The full variable domain, with the rest looked up from reference TRBV28 and TRBJ2-7, is DVKVTQSSRYLVKRTGEKVFLECVQDMDHENMFWYRQDPGLGLRLIYFSYDVKMKEKGDIPEGYSVSREKKERFSLILESASTNQTSMYLCASSFRDRWGYEQYFGPGTRLTVT.

The rearrangement uses TRBV4-2 and TRBJ1-2; 7 bases are a match to TRBD1. V shed 3 bases, J shed 6 bases, and the junction held 10 bases outside the gene matches. CDR1 is LGHNA, CDR2 YNFKEQ, per germline. This CDR3 contains 15 residues. CDR3 residues: CASSHLGTADDGYTF. CDR3 coding DNA: TGTGCCAGCAGCCATCTGGGGACAGCTGACGATGGCTACACCTTC.